This T cell receptor (beta chain) is from a study of T cells in Graves' hyperthyroidism and ophthalmopathy. Patients were excluded because of uncontrolled infection, other autoimmune disease, pregnancy or lactation. The diagnostic basis comprised clinical symptoms, serum thyroxine and TRAb, thyroid ultrasound and orbital computed tomography. With regard to this clonotype: The antigen is not known. An end of the junction does not agree with germline; a read error may underlie this.

Study-level findings and limits: Blood held most thyroid clonotypes expanded above 0.001 frequency. Before onset, ophthalmopathy was predicted by the model a median around 6 months earlier.

Using RNA transcripts as the source, TCR beta CDR3 regions were amplified. A set of HTBI primers served as the primers for a first-round RT-PCR of the TCR CDR3. TCRdb ran MiXCR on the multiplex PCR reads and lists one entry per CDR3 protein. The sample lists under 550,000 distinct CDR3 sequences, nearly 20% occurring once. There are 13 residues in the CDR3. CDR1 is SGDLS and CDR2 is YYNGEE in the germline V gene. The sample consisted of blood. The V call is TRBV9, the J call TRBJ1-1; no clear D gene. The TCR originated in a man in his forties with Graves' ophthalmopathy. This chain's CDR3 is CASSVAVNNEAFF. CDR3 DNA: TGTGCCAGCAGCGTAGCAGTGAACAATGAAGCTTTCTTT.